Following are 30 T cell receptor beta chains from one sample sequenced in a study of regulatory T cells in long-lasting Graves disease (dated by TCRdb to the early 2020s). The sample's time point label, decoded: newly diagnosed GD, antithyroid drugs for less than 3 months. For both TCR sequencing and RNA sequencing, RNA was extracted from PBMCs using TRIzol. Library preparation was by multiplex PCR. The sequencer was an Illumina HiSeq 4000. TCR beta libraries were built with iRepertoire HTBI primers and Arm-PCR amplification of CDR3 regions. TCRdb ran its own pipeline on the public reads, namely fastp trimming at Q25 and MiXCR clone calling, and kept in-frame beta chains. All rows with the same CDR3 protein become a single entry with the most common DNA and genes. The table for this sample lists more than 450,000 distinct CDR3 sequences; around 13% of them were counted only once. The top ten constitute approximately 9.6% of the sample.

These same records also appear under a second study, on T cells in Graves' hyperthyroidism and ophthalmopathy.

This sample comprised peripheral blood mononuclear cells (PBMCs), obtained at new diagnosis, from a patient treated with antithyroid drugs. Every receptor here comes from a woman aged 25 to 39 with Graves disease. Donor details come from another sample of the same person, matched by shared clones.

About this clonotype: Relative to the germline gene, one junction end is altered; a read error may explain this. The V call is TRBV7-7, the J call TRBJ2-7; 11 bases line up with TRBD2. The CDR3 extends over 16 amino acids. Germline CDR1 and CDR2: SSHAT and FNYEAQ (reference sequence). The CDR3 nucleotides read TGTGCTAGCAGGCCCCCCGGGACTAGCGGAAGGCACGAGCAGTACTTC. Residues: CASRPPGTSGRHEQYF.

The DNA for the CDR3 is TGTGCCAGCAGTTTAGGGTTGAGTCAGCCCCAGCATTTT. This gives the protein CASSLGLSQPQHF. The chain employs TRBV27 and TRBJ1-5; D is undetermined. This CDR3 contains 13 residues. The ends were cut back, 2 bases at V and 6 bases at J, with 8 bases in the middle. Looked up from germline, CDR1 is MNHEY and CDR2 is SMNVEV (reference sequence).

This clonotype was observed at least ten times. The DNA of the CDR3 is TGTGCCACCAGTGATTCGTATTACACCGGGGAGCTGTTTTTT. Protein: CATSDSYYTGELFF. The chain is built from TRBV24-1 and TRBJ2-2; D not certain. Germline V gene lookup returns CDR1 KGHDR and CDR2 SFDVKD. V shed 2 bases and J shed 3 bases, with 6 bases lying between them. The CDR3 has 14 amino acids.

Here the CDR3 reads CASRTDWRDGNIQYF. CDR3 in DNA: TGTGCCAGCAGAACAGATTGGAGGGATGGAAACATTCAGTACTTC. The rearrangement uses TRBV6-2 or TRBV6-3 and TRBJ2-4; D perhaps matches TRBD2 (6 bases). The germline V gene has CDR1 MNHEY and CDR2 SVGEGT. V lost 6 bases and J lost 6, with 18 bases in between. This CDR3 has 15 residues.

The table lists this clonotype with many counts. The V and J genes are TRBV11-2 and TRBJ1-1, with D hard to call. The CDR3 consists of 14 residues. Trimming removed 6 bases from V and 1 base from J, with 12 bases in between. Germline values: CDR1 SGHAT, CDR2 FQNNGV. The CDR3 nucleotides read TGTGCCAGCAGTTTACGACCGGGGAACACTGAAGCTTTCTTT. Its translation: CASSLRPGNTEAFF.

V is TRBV5-4 and J is TRBJ2-3, with 9 nucleotides matching TRBD2. Losses at the gene ends were 0 bases for V and 2 bases for J; bases not matched to a gene: 10. Per the germline V gene, CDR1 is SGHNT and CDR2 is YYREEE (reference sequence). The CDR3 is made up of 18 amino acids. In DNA form, the CDR3 reads TGTGCCAGCAGCTTGGGGGCTAGCGGGACCTACTACACAGATACGCAGTATTTT. Translated: CASSLGASGTYYTDTQYF.

This clonotype appeared many times. One junction end does not reproduce the germline sequence, and a read error may be involved. This chain connects TRBV7-2 to TRBJ1-2; a possible D gene is TRBD1 (5 bases). The CDR3 is 14 amino acids. CDR1 SGHTA and CDR2 FQGNSA come from the germline V gene. In nucleotides, the CDR3 is TGTGCCAGCAGCCCTCTGGCAGGGCGCCGGGGCTGCACCTTC. It specifies CASSPLAGRRGCTF.

This clonotype was recorded many times. This chain connects TRBV18 to TRBJ1-1; TRBD1 is a possible D gene (6 bases). Trimming pared 2 bases from V and 5 bases from J, leaving 12 bases between. The CDR3 contains 14 residues. Germline V gene sequence: CDR1 KGHSH, CDR2 LQKENI. CDR3 bases: TGTGCCAGCTCACCATCGGAGGGGGGGACTGAAGCTTTCTTT. Protein sequence: CASSPSEGGTEAFF.

This clonotype was seen only a few times. No conserved phenylalanine or tryptophan ends this CDR3, so it is likely a read error. This CDR3 reads CSVPGPEAFS. The CDR3 DNA follows: TGCAGCGTCCCGGGTCCTGAAGCTTTCTCT. This rearrangement joins TRBV29-1 to TRBJ1-1; D unclear. The CDR3 spans 10 residues. V lost 6 bases, J lost 6 bases, and 8 bases lay in between. The V gene's germline CDR1 is SQVTM and CDR2 ANQGSEA.

The V and J genes are TRBV18 and TRBJ1-3; 8 bases line up with TRBD1. With V trimmed by 5 bases and J by 0 bases, 9 bases remained unmatched. The CDR3 covers 17 residues. Germline lookup yields CDR1 KGHSH and CDR2 LQKENI. The DNA of the CDR3 is TGTGCCAGCTCAAAAACCAGGGGGCGAATCTCTGGAAACACCATATATTTT. It yields the protein CASSKTRGRISGNTIYF.

This clonotype was recorded at least ten times. This chain's CDR3 is CASSNRGLETQYF. CDR3 in DNA: TGTGCCAGCAGTAACAGGGGGTTGGAGACCCAGTACTTC. The chain has TRBV12-3 or TRBV12-4 and TRBJ2-5; 8 nucleotides match TRBD1. The length of the CDR3 is 13 residues. Unmatched junction bases numbered 4, after V lost 5 bases and J lost 5 bases.

This clonotype was counted many times. The chain has TRBV2 and TRBJ2-1, with no clear D. Per germline, CDR1 SNHLY and CDR2 FYNNEI. The CDR3 runs 13 residues. V gave up 8 bases and J gave up 4 bases, with 12 bases separating them. CDR3 bases: TGTGCCAGCCTCCGGGCGGAGTACAATGAGCAGTTCTTC. Translation gives CASLRAEYNEQFF.

This chain joins TRBV14 and TRBJ2-2, with D unclear. Germline values: CDR1 SGHDN, CDR2 FVKESK. The CDR3 loop spans 16 amino acids. With 1 base removed from V and 4 bases from J, the gap between germline ends came to 13 bases. The CDR3 DNA is TGTGCCAGCAGCCAAGGGTCCGGGTCGGGCACCGGGGAGCTGTTTTTT. It specifies CASSQGSGSGTGELFF.

There are many counts of this clonotype. The CDR3 sequence is CASSLEVAGGGEQYF. CDR3 DNA: TGTGCCAGCAGCTTAGAGGTAGCGGGAGGCGGCGAGCAGTACTTC. The gene calls are TRBV7-2 and TRBJ2-7; 10 nucleotides agree with TRBD2. CDR1 SGHTA and CDR2 FQGNSA come from the germline V gene. CDR3 length equals 15 residues. J gave up 6 bases and V 1 base, and 6 bases lay outside the gene matches.

This clonotype was counted many times. The chain employs TRBV10-3 and TRBJ2-7; D might be TRBD2 (6 bases). Germline V gene sequence: CDR1 ENHRY, CDR2 SYGVKD. V shed 4 bases and J shed 7 bases, with 17 bases lying between them. This CDR3 is built from 14 residues. In DNA, the CDR3 is TGTGCCATCAGTGGGACCGGGACTGTGGGTGAGCAGTACTTC. Amino acid sequence: CAISGTGTVGEQYF.

This clonotype was found many times. V is TRBV18 and J is TRBJ2-5; 8 positions agree with TRBD2. The CDR3 is 13 residues long. V shed 8 bases, J shed 2 bases, and the junction held 4 bases outside the gene matches. The germline CDR1 and CDR2 sequences are KGHSH and LQKENI. Here the CDR3 reads CASSTGGQETQYF. The CDR3 nucleotides read TGTGCCAGCAGTACGGGAGGGCAAGAGACCCAGTACTTC.

In this sample, this clonotype turned up many times. The V gene is TRBV3-1, the J gene TRBJ2-1; TRBD2 aligns across 9 bases. The CDR3 covers 15 residues. The V gene's germline CDR1 is LGHDT and CDR2 YNNKEL (reference sequence). J lost 8 bases, V lost 2 bases, and 7 bases had no gene match. The CDR3 DNA reads as TGTGCCAGCAGCCAACTTGGGGCTAGCGGGGATGAGCAGTTCTTC. Translation: CASSQLGASGDEQFF.

This rearrangement joins TRBV10-2 to TRBJ2-1, with 9 nucleotides matching TRBD2. CDR1 and CDR2 (germline): WSHSY, SAAADI. V gave up 6 bases and J gave up 14 bases; unmatched junction bases: 17. The CDR3 spans 15 residues. CDR3 amino acids: CASRDSGRGHVLEFF. The CDR3 nucleotides read TGCGCCAGCAGGGATAGCGGGAGAGGCCACGTGCTGGAGTTCTTC.

CDR3 sequence reads: CASSPFLDSEETQYF. The CDR3 DNA follows: TGCGCCAGCAGCCCCTTTCTGGACAGCGAAGAGACCCAGTACTTC. The chain recombines TRBV4-3 with TRBJ2-5, with D maybe TRBD1 (6 bases). Germline V gives CDR1 LGHNA, CDR2 YSLEER. The CDR3 runs 15 residues. Trimming cost V 4 bases and J 3 bases, with 15 bases left between them.

V usage is TRBV7-8 and J usage is TRBJ2-3; tentatively, D is TRBD1 (6 bases). Germline CDR1 and CDR2: SGHVS and FQNEAQ. The ends were cut back, 2 bases at V and 2 bases at J, with 14 bases in the middle. This CDR3 is built from 16 residues. In DNA form, the CDR3 reads TGTGCCAGCAGCTTATATGTGACAGGAACCACAGATACGCAGTATTTT. It encodes CASSLYVTGTTDTQYF.

There are many counts of this clonotype. The chain employs TRBV30 and TRBJ1-2, with D perhaps TRBD1 (6 bases). Germline V gives CDR1 GTSNPN, CDR2 SVGIG (reference sequence). The germline V and J ends were trimmed by 6 bases and 4 bases, with 18 bases remaining between them. The CDR3 is 14 amino acids. In DNA form, the CDR3 reads TGTGCCTGTGATACAGGGCGGCTAGTCTATGGCTACACCTTC. As protein: CACDTGRLVYGYTF. Full variable domain (outside the CDR3, taken from reference TRBV30 and TRBJ1-2): SQTIHQWPATLVQPVGSPLSLECTVEGTSNPNLYWYRQAAGRGLQLLFYSVGIGQISSEVPQNLSASRPQDRQFILSSKKLLLSDSGFYLCACDTGRLVYGYTFGSGTRLTVV.

The chain joins TRBV30 to TRBJ2-1, with a weak D call TRBD1 (5 bases). Looked up from germline, CDR1 is GTSNPN and CDR2 is SVGIG (reference sequence). CDR3 length equals 14 residues. The V end lost 2 bases, the J end lost 10 bases, and 18 bases lay between the germline ends. The CDR3 protein is CAWSPDLTGREQFF. As DNA, the CDR3 is TGTGCCTGGAGTCCTGACTTAACAGGAAGGGAGCAGTTCTTC. The full variable domain, in which reference TRBV30 and TRBJ2-1 provide the parts outside the CDR3, is SQTIHQWPATLVQPVGSPLSLECTVEGTSNPNLYWYRQAAGRGLQLLFYSVGIGQISSEVPQNLSASRPQDRQFILSSKKLLLSDSGFYLCAWSPDLTGREQFFGPGTRLTVL.

Remarks on this clonotype: This may be a read error, as it is one base from a much larger clone. The chain couples TRBV20-1 to TRBJ2-7; either TRBD1 or TRBD2 may supply D (5 bases each). V was cut by 4 bases and J by 6 bases, with 16 bases left in between. This CDR3 contains 13 residues. Germline V gene lookup returns CDR1 DFQATT and CDR2 SNEGSKA (reference sequence). In nucleotides, the CDR3 is TGCAGTGCTACCTACCATGGGGCGGGCGAGCAGTACTTC. Protein: CSATYHGAGEQYF.

This clonotype was observed many times. The chain couples TRBV11-2 to TRBJ2-3; TRBD2 matches 10 bases. The germline V gene has CDR1 SGHAT and CDR2 FQNNGV. The V segment lost 1 base and the J segment 4 bases; nucleotides outside the gene matches: 8. The CDR3 has 17 residues. The CDR3 reads CASSLGLAGGRADTQYF. The CDR3 nucleotides read TGTGCCAGCAGCTTAGGTTTAGCGGGAGGCCGGGCAGATACGCAGTATTTT.

At least ten counts were recorded for this clonotype. The V gene is TRBV18, the J gene TRBJ2-1, with 7 bases matching TRBD2. Germline loops: CDR1 KGHSH, CDR2 LQKENI. This CDR3 has 17 residues. V was pared by 3 bases and J by 6 bases, with 14 bases of the junction left unmatched. CDR3 sequence (DNA): TGTGCCAGCTCACCCCCCCTTAGTGCGGGAGACCCCAATGAGCAGTTCTTC. This gives the protein CASSPPLSAGDPNEQFF. Complete variable domain (other parts from reference TRBV18 and TRBJ2-1): NAGVMQNPRHLVRRRGQEARLRCSPMKGHSHVYWYRQLPEEGLKFMVYLQKENIIDESGMPKERFSAEFPKEGPSILRIQQVVRGDSAAYFCASSPPLSAGDPNEQFFGPGTRLTVL.

The genes are TRBV9 and TRBJ1-4; D remains unclear. Trimming removed 0 bases from V and 8 bases from J, with 11 bases in between. The germline gives CDR1 SGDLS, CDR2 YYNGEE. This CDR3 comprises 14 residues. The CDR3: CASSVGGVREKLFF. The CDR3 DNA is TGTGCCAGCAGCGTAGGTGGGGTACGGGAAAAACTGTTTTTT.

The table lists this clonotype with many counts. The chain links TRBV18 to TRBJ1-2, with D tentatively TRBD1 (6 bases). Trimming left V 3 bases short and J 4 bases short, with 15 bases between. Germline assignment: CDR1 KGHSH and CDR2 LQKENI. The CDR3 has 15 residues. The CDR3 protein is CASSPGRGDGYGYTF. Written as DNA, the CDR3 is TGTGCCAGCTCACCGGGCAGGGGTGACGGCTATGGCTACACCTTC.

This clonotype was counted between two and nine times. This sequence joins TRBV19 and TRBJ1-1, with no clear D. Trimming stripped 1 base from V and 4 bases from J, with 10 bases between. The CDR3 contains 14 residues. Per the germline V gene, CDR1 is LNHDA and CDR2 is SQIVND (reference sequence). CDR3 amino acids: CASSIGSGSTEAFF. Written as DNA, the CDR3 is TGTGCCAGTAGTATAGGTTCAGGCAGCACTGAAGCTTTCTTT.

This clonotype occurred many times. The J gene is TRBJ2-7, the V gene TRBV12-3 or TRBV12-4, with D tentatively TRBD2 (6 bases). The CDR3 loop spans 14 amino acids. Between the trimmed V and J ends, which lost 4 bases and 3 bases, there was a span of 13 bases. The CDR3 here is CASSSRGSIYEQYF. CDR3 nucleotide sequence: TGTGCCAGCAGTTCACGGGGGAGCATCTACGAGCAGTACTTC.

This clonotype was detected ten times or more. The CDR3 region has the DNA TGTGCCAGCAGTTCCAACGAAGGGAATGGCTACACCTTC. This sequence encodes CASSSNEGNGYTF. The rearrangement uses TRBV12-3 or TRBV12-4 and TRBJ1-2; D gene uncertain. The CDR3 loop spans 13 amino acids. The V gene lost 4 bases and the J gene lost 6 bases, with 12 bases spanning the gap.